This T cell receptor beta chain is drawn from a study of blood T cell repertoires in COVID-19. Study at large: The study drew acute and convalescent COVID-19 samples from the United States, Italy and Spain.

The authors' processing: Reference gene primer amplification gave nucleated cell count estimates. Profiling relied on immunoSEQ multiplex PCR, and the TCRdb table lists in-frame clones only, not all of them. That table gives V, J and clone size, and the DNA gave D and trimming. This table has fewer than 400,000 clones, 80% to 90% appearing once. There are a few counts of this clone. With V trimmed by 0 bases and J by 0 bases, 10 bases remained unmatched. From germline, CDR1 is SGHNT and CDR2 YYREEE (reference sequence). The CDR3 extends over 18 amino acids. The chain carries TRBV5-4 and TRBJ1-1, with 8 bases lining up with TRBD1. The source is a man younger than 40 who had recovered from COVID-19. The material sequenced was PBMCs or T cells enriched from blood (not recorded which). The CDR3 region is CASSLGADRAFMNTEAFF. The CDR3 DNA reads TGTGCCAGCAGCTTGGGGGCGGACAGGGCCTTCATGAACACTGAAGCTTTCTTT.